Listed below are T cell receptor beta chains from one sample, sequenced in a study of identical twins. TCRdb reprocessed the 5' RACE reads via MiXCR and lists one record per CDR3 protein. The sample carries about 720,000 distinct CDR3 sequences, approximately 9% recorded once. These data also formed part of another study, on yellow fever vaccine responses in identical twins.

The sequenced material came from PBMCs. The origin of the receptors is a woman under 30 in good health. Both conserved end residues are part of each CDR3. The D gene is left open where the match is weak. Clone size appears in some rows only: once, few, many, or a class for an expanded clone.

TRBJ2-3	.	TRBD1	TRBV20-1	CSTGTGPITGTQYF	TGCAGTACTGGGACAGGGCCCATCACGGGTACGCAGTATTTT
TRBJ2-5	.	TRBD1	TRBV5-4	CASSRRQGAETQYF	TGTGCCAGCAGCCGCCGACAGGGGGCCGAGACCCAGTACTTC
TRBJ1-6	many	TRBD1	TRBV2	CAGHGTDNSPLHF	TGTGCCGGGCATGGGACAGATAATTCACCCCTCCACTTC
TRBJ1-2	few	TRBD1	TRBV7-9	CASSSGQRYNYGYTF	TGTGCCAGCAGCTCGGGACAGCGATATAACTATGGCTACACCTTC
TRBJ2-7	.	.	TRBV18	CASSPPGADSYEQYF	TGTGCCAGCTCACCTCCCGGGGCTGATTCCTACGAGCAGTACTTC
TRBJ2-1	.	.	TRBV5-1	CASSIHGTISYNEQFF	TGCGCCAGCAGCATACACGGGACGATCTCCTACAATGAGCAGTTCTTC
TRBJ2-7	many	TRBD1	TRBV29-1	CSVRRGTGAYEQYF	TGCAGCGTTCGACGGGGGACAGGGGCTTACGAGCAGTACTTC
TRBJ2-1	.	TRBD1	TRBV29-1	CSVSGGTGGNNKIYNEQFF	TGCAGCGTTTCGGGTGGGACAGGTGGAAACAACAAAATCTACAATGAGCAGTTCTTC
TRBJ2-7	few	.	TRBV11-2	CASSHAHSYEQYF	TGTGCCAGCAGCCACGCCCACTCCTACGAGCAGTACTTC
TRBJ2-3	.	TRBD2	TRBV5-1	CASSGGLAGITDTQYF	TGCGCCAGCAGCGGGGGTCTAGCGGGGATCACAGATACGCAGTATTTT
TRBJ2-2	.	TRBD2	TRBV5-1	CASSIHGTSATGELFF	TGCGCCAGCAGCATCCACGGGACTAGCGCCACCGGGGAGCTGTTTTTT